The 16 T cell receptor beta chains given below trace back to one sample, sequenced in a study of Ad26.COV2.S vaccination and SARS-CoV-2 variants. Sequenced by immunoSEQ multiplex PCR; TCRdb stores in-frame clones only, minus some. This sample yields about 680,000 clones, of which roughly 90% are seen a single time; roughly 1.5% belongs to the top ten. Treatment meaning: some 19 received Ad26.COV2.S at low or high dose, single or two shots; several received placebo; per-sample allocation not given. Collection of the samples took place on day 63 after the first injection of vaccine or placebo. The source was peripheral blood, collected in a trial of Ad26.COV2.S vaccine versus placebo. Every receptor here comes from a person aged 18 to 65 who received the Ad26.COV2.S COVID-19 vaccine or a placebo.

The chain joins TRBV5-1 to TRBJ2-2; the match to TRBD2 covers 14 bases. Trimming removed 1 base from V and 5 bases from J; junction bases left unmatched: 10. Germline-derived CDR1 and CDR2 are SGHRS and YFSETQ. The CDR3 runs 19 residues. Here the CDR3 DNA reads TGCGCCAGCAGCTTGTGGGCCGGACTAGCGGGAGGAAGAACCGGGGAGCTGTTTTTT. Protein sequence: CASSLWAGLAGGRTGELFF.

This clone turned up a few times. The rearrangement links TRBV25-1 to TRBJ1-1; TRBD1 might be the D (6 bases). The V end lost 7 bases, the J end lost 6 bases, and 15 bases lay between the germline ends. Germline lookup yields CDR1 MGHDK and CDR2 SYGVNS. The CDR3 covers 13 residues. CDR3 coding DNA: TGTGCCAGCAAAGCAGGGGCTTTCGCTGAAGCTTTCTTT. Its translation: CASKAGAFAEAFF.

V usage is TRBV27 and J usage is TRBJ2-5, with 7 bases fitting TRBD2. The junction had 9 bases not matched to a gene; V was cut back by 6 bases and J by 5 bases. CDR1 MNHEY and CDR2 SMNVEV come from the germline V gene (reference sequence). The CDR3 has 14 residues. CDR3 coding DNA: TGTGCCAGCAGACGGCCGGGGGGTTCGGAGACCCAGTACTTC. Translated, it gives CASRRPGGSETQYF.

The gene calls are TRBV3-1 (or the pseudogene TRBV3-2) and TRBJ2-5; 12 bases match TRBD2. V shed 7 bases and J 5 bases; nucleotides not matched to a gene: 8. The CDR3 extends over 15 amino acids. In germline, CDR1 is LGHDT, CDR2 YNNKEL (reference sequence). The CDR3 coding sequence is TGTGCCAGCACCTCGACTAGCGGGAGCGGTGAGACCCAGTACTTC. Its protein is CASTSTSGSGETQYF.

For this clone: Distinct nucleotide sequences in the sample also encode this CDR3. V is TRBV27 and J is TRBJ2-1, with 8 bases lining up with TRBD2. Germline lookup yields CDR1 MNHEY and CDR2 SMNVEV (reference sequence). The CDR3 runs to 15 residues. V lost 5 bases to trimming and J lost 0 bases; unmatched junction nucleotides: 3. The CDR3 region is CASSSGTSSYNEQFF. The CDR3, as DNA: TGTGCCAGCAGTAGCGGGACTAGCTCCTACAATGAGCAGTTCTTC.

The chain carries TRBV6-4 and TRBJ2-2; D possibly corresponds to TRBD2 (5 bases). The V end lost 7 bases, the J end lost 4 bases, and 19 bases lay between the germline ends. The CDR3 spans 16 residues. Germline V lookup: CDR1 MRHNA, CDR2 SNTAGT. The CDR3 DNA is TGTGCCAGCACCGACGGGGTAAGGGCCTCCACCGGGGAGCTGTTTTTT. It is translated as CASTDGVRASTGELFF.

In DNA, the CDR3 is TGTGCCAGCAGCTTAAACATCCCGGGAATCTATGGCTACACCTTC. Translation gives CASSLNIPGIYGYTF. The V call is TRBV7-9, the J call TRBJ1-2, with no clear D. The CDR3 spans 15 residues. Germline loops: CDR1 SEHNR, CDR2 FQNEAQ (reference sequence). Between the trimmed V and J ends, which lost 2 bases and 4 bases, there was a span of 14 bases.

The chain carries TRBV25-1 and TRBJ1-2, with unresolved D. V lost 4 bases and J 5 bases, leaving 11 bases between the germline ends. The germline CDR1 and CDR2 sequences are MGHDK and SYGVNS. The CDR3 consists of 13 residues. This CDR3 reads CASSVRGDYGYTF. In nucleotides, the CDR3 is TGTGCCAGCAGTGTACGGGGAGATTATGGCTACACCTTC.

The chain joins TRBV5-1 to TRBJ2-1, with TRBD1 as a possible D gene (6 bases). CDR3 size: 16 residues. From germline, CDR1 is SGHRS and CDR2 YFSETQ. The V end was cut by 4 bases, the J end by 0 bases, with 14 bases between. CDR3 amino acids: CASSDIGRGSYNEQFF. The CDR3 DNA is TGCGCCAGCAGCGACATAGGCAGGGGCTCCTACAATGAGCAGTTCTTC.

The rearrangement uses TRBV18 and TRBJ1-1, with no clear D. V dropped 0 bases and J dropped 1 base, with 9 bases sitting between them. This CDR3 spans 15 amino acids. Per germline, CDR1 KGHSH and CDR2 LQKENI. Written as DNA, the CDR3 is TGTGCCAGCTCACCACCCGAGTGGAGGAACACTGAAGCTTTCTTT. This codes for CASSPPEWRNTEAFF.

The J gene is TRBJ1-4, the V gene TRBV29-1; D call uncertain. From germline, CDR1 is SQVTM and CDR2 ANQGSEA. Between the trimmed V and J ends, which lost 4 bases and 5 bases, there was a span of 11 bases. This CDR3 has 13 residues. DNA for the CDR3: TGCAGCGTTGGGACGGGATCGAATGAAAAACTGTTTTTT. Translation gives CSVGTGSNEKLFF.

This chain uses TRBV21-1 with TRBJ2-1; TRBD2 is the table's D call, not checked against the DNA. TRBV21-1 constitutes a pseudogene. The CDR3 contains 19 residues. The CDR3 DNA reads TGTGCCAGCACCTTGGACTCTGAGACGGCTCTAGCGAAATACAATGAGCAGTTCTTC. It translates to CASTLDSETALAKYNEQFF.

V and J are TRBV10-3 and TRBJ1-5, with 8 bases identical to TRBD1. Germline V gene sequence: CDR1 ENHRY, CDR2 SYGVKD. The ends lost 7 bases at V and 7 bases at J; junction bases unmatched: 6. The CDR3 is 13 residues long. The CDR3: CAIKDRDGQPQHF. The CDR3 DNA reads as TGTGCCATCAAGGACAGGGATGGCCAGCCCCAGCATTTT.

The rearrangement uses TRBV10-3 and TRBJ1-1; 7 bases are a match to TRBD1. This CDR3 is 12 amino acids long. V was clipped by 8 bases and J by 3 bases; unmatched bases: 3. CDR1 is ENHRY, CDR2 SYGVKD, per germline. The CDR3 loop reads CAIQTGDTEAFF. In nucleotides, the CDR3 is TGTGCCATCCAAACAGGGGACACTGAAGCTTTCTTT.

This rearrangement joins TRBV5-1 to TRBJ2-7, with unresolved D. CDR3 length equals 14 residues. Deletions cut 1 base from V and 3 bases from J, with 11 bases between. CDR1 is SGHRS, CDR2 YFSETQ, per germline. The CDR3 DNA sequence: TGCGCCAGCAGCTTGTACGTCGGTGTCTACGAGCAGTACTTC. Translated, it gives CASSLYVGVYEQYF. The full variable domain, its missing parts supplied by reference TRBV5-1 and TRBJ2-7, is KAGVTQTPRYLIKTRGQQVTLSCSPISGHRSVSWYQQTPGQGLQFLFEYFSETQRNKGNFPGRFSGRQFSNSRSEMNVSTLELGDSALYLCASSLYVGVYEQYFGPGTRLTVT.

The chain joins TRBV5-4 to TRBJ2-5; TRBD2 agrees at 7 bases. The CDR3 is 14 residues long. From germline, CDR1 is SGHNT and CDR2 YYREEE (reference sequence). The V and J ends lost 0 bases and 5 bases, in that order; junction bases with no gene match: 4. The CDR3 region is CASSLDVGGETQYF. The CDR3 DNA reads TGTGCCAGCAGCTTGGATGTGGGAGGGGAGACCCAGTACTTC. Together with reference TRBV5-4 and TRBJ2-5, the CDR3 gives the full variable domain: ETGVTQSPTHLIKTRGQQVTLRCSSQSGHNTVSWYQQALGQGPQFIFQYYREEENGRGNFPPRFSGLQFPNYSSELNVNALELDDSALYLCASSLDVGGETQYFGPGTRLLVL.